These 29 T cell receptor beta chains were sequenced from one sample in a study of cytomegalovirus exposure and HLA in healthy donors. The primer mix had 60 Vbeta and 13 Jbeta primers. Method: immunoSEQ multiplex PCR; TCRdb's copy keeps in-frame clones and lacks some. Among about 190,000 clones listed, around 90% were seen once. Sequences were obtained from PBMCs. The receptors were sampled from a boy aged 2 to 10 in good health and CMV-seronegative.

J is TRBJ2-1 and V is TRBV7-6; 7 positions match TRBD2. The CDR3 is 18 residues long. Losses at the gene ends were 2 bases for V and 0 bases for J; bases not matched to a gene: 10. CDR1 is SGHVS, CDR2 FNYEAQ, per germline. CDR3 loop: CASSLNLVSSGSYNEQFF. In nucleotides, the CDR3 is TGTGCCAGCAGCTTAAATCTCGTGTCTAGCGGCTCCTACAATGAGCAGTTCTTC. Supplemented by reference TRBV7-6 and TRBJ2-1, the full variable domain reads GAGVSQSPRYKVTKRGQDVALRCDPISGHVSLYWYRQALGQGPEFLTYFNYEAQQDKSGLPNDRFSAERPEGSISTLTIQRTEQRDSAMYRCASSLNLVSSGSYNEQFFGPGTRLTVL.

The rearrangement joins TRBV6-5 to TRBJ2-7, with TRBD1 matching 7 bases. From germline, CDR1 is MNHEY and CDR2 SVGAGI. The ends lost 6 bases at V and 4 bases at J; junction bases unmatched: 3. The length of the CDR3 is 12 residues. This CDR3 is CASSSDRYEQYF. Written as DNA, the CDR3 is TGTGCCAGCAGCTCGGACAGGTACGAGCAGTACTTC.

CDR3: CASSFAGLNYEQYF. DNA for the CDR3: TGTGCCAGCAGTTTCGCAGGGCTAAATTACGAGCAGTACTTC. V is TRBV28 and J is TRBJ2-7; the D gene is possibly TRBD1 (5 bases). Germline V CDR1 and CDR2: MDHEN, SYDVKM. V lost 3 bases to trimming and J lost 4 bases, with 13 bases between them. The CDR3 has 14 amino acids.

This chain connects TRBV5-1 to TRBJ2-1, with D perhaps matching TRBD1 (6 bases). CDR1 SGHRS and CDR2 YFSETQ come from the germline V gene. This CDR3 is built from 15 residues. Trimming took off 1 base at V and 6 bases at J, with 14 bases between the two ends. The CDR3 nucleotides read TGCGCCAGCAGCTTGTTCCGACAGGACACCAATGAGCAGTTCTTC. This sequence encodes CASSLFRQDTNEQFF.

The V call is TRBV19, the J call TRBJ1-1, with D unresolved. Looked up from germline, CDR1 is LNHDA and CDR2 is SQIVND (reference sequence). V lost 3 bases to trimming and J lost 10 bases, with 12 bases between them. This CDR3 spans 12 amino acids. The CDR3 sequence is CASSMAQARAFF. CDR3 nucleotides: TGTGCCAGTAGTATGGCCCAGGCGCGAGCTTTCTTT. Variable domain in full (rest from reference TRBV19 and TRBJ1-1): DGGITQSPKYLFRKEGQNVTLSCEQNLNHDAMYWYRQDPGQGLRLIYYSQIVNDFQKGDIAEGYSVSREKKESFPLTVTSAQKNPTAFYLCASSMAQARAFFGQGTRLTVV.

The chain is built from TRBV19 and TRBJ2-5, with TRBD1 matching over 11 bases. This CDR3 region has 14 residues. Germline V gives CDR1 LNHDA, CDR2 SQIVND (reference sequence). V lost 6 bases, J lost 2 bases, and 2 bases stayed unmatched. The CDR3 protein is CASSGTGGQETQYF. CDR3 coding DNA: TGTGCCAGTAGCGGGACAGGGGGACAAGAGACCCAGTACTTC.

The gene calls are TRBV5-6 and TRBJ2-7; the match to TRBD2 covers 8 bases. Per the germline V gene, CDR1 is SGHDT and CDR2 is YYEEEE. V lost 0 bases and J lost 11; bases outside the gene matches: 7. This CDR3 is 13 amino acids long. CDR3 protein: CASSLAGGRGKYF. The CDR3 DNA reads TGTGCCAGCAGCTTGGCGGGGGGGAGGGGGAAGTACTTC.

The chain couples TRBV5-1 to TRBJ2-5; D not certain. The V end lost 3 bases, the J end lost 2 bases, and 11 bases lay between the germline ends. Germline-derived CDR1 and CDR2 are SGHRS and YFSETQ. CDR3 length: 14 residues. The CDR3 here is CASSSVGSQETQYF. DNA of the CDR3: TGCGCCAGCAGCTCAGTCGGGTCGCAAGAGACCCAGTACTTC.

The rearrangement uses TRBV27 and TRBJ1-6; 8 bases align to TRBD1. V lost 0 bases and J lost 7; bases outside the gene matches: 11. CDR3 length equals 18 residues. The germline CDR1 and CDR2 sequences are MNHEY and SMNVEV (reference sequence). This CDR3 is CASSLSSLYRTGNSPLHF. The CDR3 DNA reads as TGTGCCAGCAGTTTATCCTCCCTTTATCGGACAGGGAATTCACCCCTCCACTTT.

This clone was counted a few times. This rearrangement joins TRBV5-1 to TRBJ2-7, with D possibly matching TRBD1 (6 bases). V dropped 4 bases and J dropped 3 bases, with 8 bases sitting between them. The CDR3 totals 12 residues. The germline gives CDR1 SGHRS, CDR2 YFSETQ. The CDR3 protein is CASSVGHYEQYF. CDR3 nucleotide sequence: TGCGCCAGCAGCGTGGGACACTACGAGCAGTACTTC.

The chain uses TRBV23-1 and TRBJ2-7, with D perhaps TRBD2 (6 bases). TRBV23-1 is marked as an open reading frame, function uncertain. The V end lost 1 base, the J end lost 6 bases, and 19 bases lay between the germline ends. The CDR3 is made up of 16 amino acids. This CDR3 reads CASSQLLFGGFGEQYF. The CDR3 DNA reads TGCGCCAGCAGTCAATTACTTTTCGGGGGTTTTGGCGAGCAGTACTTC.

The rearrangement uses TRBV27 and TRBJ1-2; TRBD1 matches 8 bases. The CDR3 covers 13 residues. V lost 9 bases, J lost 8 bases, and 11 bases stayed unmatched. CDR1 MNHEY and CDR2 SMNVEV come from the germline V gene (reference sequence). The CDR3 bases are TGTGCCAGGTGGGGGGACAGGTACAAGGGCTACACCTTC. This codes for CARWGDRYKGYTF.

This clone showed up just once. V is TRBV27 and J is TRBJ2-1, with 8 bases aligning to TRBD1. This CDR3 spans 15 amino acids. Per the germline V gene, CDR1 is MNHEY and CDR2 is SMNVEV (reference sequence). The junction had 7 bases not matched to a gene; V was cut back by 5 bases and J by 4 bases. The CDR3 coding sequence is TGTGCCAGCAGTAACCGGGACAGGCTGTACAATGAGCAGTTCTTC. Translation: CASSNRDRLYNEQFF.

The V and J genes are TRBV27 and TRBJ2-7; 9 nucleotides align to TRBD1. The length of the CDR3 is 14 residues. The germline CDR1 and CDR2 sequences are MNHEY and SMNVEV (reference sequence). V was clipped by 5 bases and J by 3 bases; unmatched bases: 5. CDR3 nucleotides: TGTGCCAGCAGTAGACAGGGGGATAACTACGAGCAGTACTTC. It is translated as CASSRQGDNYEQYF.

The rearrangement joins TRBV5-1 to TRBJ1-2; the match to TRBD1 covers 10 bases. The CDR3 totals 16 residues. The V segment lost 2 bases and the J segment 6 bases; nucleotides outside the gene matches: 10. Per the germline V gene, CDR1 is SGHRS and CDR2 is YFSETQ. The CDR3 here is CASSFSSPGQGNGYTF. DNA for the CDR3: TGCGCCAGCAGCTTTTCTTCTCCGGGACAGGGGAATGGCTACACCTTC.

On this clone itself: One end of the junction fails to match germline, which may point to a read error. The V call is TRBV9, the J call TRBJ2-5; D may be TRBD1 (5 bases). The CDR3 is 16 residues long. Germline V gives CDR1 SGDLS, CDR2 YYNGEE. The CDR3 loop reads CASSVSAGMEQEAQYF. CDR3 DNA: TGTGCCAGCAGCGTCTCGGCAGGGATGGAGCAAGAGGCCCAGTACTTC.

In the case of this clone: The junction departs from germline at one end; a sequencing error may be responsible. The chain is built from TRBV7-9 and TRBJ2-7, with D tentatively TRBD1 (6 bases). The CDR3 runs to 12 residues. Looked up from germline, CDR1 is SEHNR and CDR2 is FQNEAQ (reference sequence). The CDR3 loop reads CSSSDRSYEQYF. The CDR3, as DNA: TGTTCCAGCAGCGACAGGAGCTACGAGCAGTACTTC.

This chain joins TRBV4-1 and TRBJ1-6; tentatively, D is TRBD1 (6 bases). The CDR3 is 18 residues long. V lost 7 bases and J 6 bases, leaving 25 bases between the germline ends. CDR1 and CDR2 (germline): MGHRA, YSYEKL. The chain's CDR3 is CASTLLTTPTGINSPLHF. The CDR3 DNA reads TGCGCCAGCACCTTACTAACCACCCCCACAGGGATTAATTCACCCCTCCACTTT.

The genes are TRBV28 and TRBJ1-1, with D possibly TRBD1 on 5 matching bases. The CDR3 extends over 15 amino acids. Between the trimmed V and J ends, which lost 7 bases and 6 bases, there was a span of 21 bases. Germline-derived CDR1 and CDR2 are MDHEN and SYDVKM. In DNA form, the CDR3 reads TGTGCCAGCACCGACCCTGACAAGACAGCTCCTGAAGCTTTCTTT. It encodes CASTDPDKTAPEAFF.

The J gene is TRBJ2-4, the V gene TRBV28, with 10 bases aligning to TRBD1. Trimming took 5 bases from V and 4 from J; bases not matched to a gene: 14. The CDR3 runs to 18 residues. CDR1 is MDHEN and CDR2 is SYDVKM in the germline V gene. CDR3 in amino acids: CASSPRWDRGFEKNIQYF. The CDR3 nucleotides are TGTGCCAGCAGTCCCAGGTGGGACAGGGGTTTTGAGAAAAACATTCAGTACTTC.

V gene TRBV19 combines with J gene TRBJ1-3; the match to TRBD1 covers 8 bases. The CDR3 totals 14 residues. The ends lost 9 bases at V and 5 bases at J; junction bases unmatched: 9. CDR1 is LNHDA and CDR2 is SQIVND in the germline V gene (reference sequence). CDR3 bases: TGTGCCAGCCGGAATACAGGGGGACGAAACACCATATATTTT. This codes for CASRNTGGRNTIYF.

V and J are TRBV5-1 and TRBJ1-2, with a possible D match to TRBD1 (5 bases). Trimming removed 2 bases at V and 4 bases at J, with 9 bases between. The germline V gene encodes CDR1 SGHRS and CDR2 YFSETQ. The CDR3 is made up of 13 amino acids. In DNA form, the CDR3 reads TGCGCCAGCAGCTTAGGAGGGGTCTATGGCTACACCTTC. Translation gives CASSLGGVYGYTF.

The chain is built from TRBV6-5 and TRBJ2-7, with 10 bases identical to TRBD1. The CDR3 loop spans 15 amino acids. With 3 bases clipped from V and 4 bases from J, the junction kept 6 bases outside the gene matches. Looked up from germline, CDR1 is MNHEY and CDR2 is SVGAGI. CDR3 residues: CASSYTGTGEYEQYF. The CDR3 region has the DNA TGTGCCAGCAGTTATACAGGGACAGGGGAGTACGAGCAGTACTTC.

This clone was seen only a few times. J is TRBJ1-1 and V is TRBV6-1; no reliable D call. The CDR3 contains 14 residues. V was clipped by 2 bases and J by 4 bases, with 11 bases between them. Germline lookup yields CDR1 MNHNS and CDR2 SASEGT. The CDR3 DNA follows: TGTGCCAGCAGTGAACTAGATACGGCCACTGAAGCTTTCTTT. Residues: CASSELDTATEAFF.

V usage is TRBV2 and J usage is TRBJ1-1; TRBD1 is a possible D gene (6 bases). CDR3 length equals 12 residues. Per germline, CDR1 SNHLY and CDR2 FYNNEI. Trimming pared 2 bases from V and 8 bases from J, leaving 9 bases between. CDR3 sequence (DNA): TGTGCCAGCAGTGAAACAGGGAGAGAAGCTTTCTTT. As protein: CASSETGREAFF.

The CDR3, as DNA: TGTGCTAGTGGTTCCACCCTCCAGCGGGGAGGTTTGAATGAGCAGTTCTTC. Translating gives CASGSTLQRGGLNEQFF. The chain employs TRBV12-5 and TRBJ2-1, with TRBD2 matching 7 bases. Germline V CDR1 and CDR2: LGHNT, FRNRAP. This CDR3 has 17 amino acids. Unmatched junction bases numbered 16, after V lost 4 bases and J lost 7 bases.

In this sample, this clone turned up a few times. The V call is TRBV9, the J call TRBJ1-4; 8 bases match TRBD1. Germline trimming cut 0 bases from V and 5 bases from J; bases unmatched to any gene: 12. There are 18 residues in the CDR3. In germline, CDR1 is SGDLS, CDR2 YYNGEE. The CDR3 spells CASSVDASGQGRNEKLFF. CDR3 bases: TGTGCCAGCAGCGTAGATGCTTCCGGACAGGGCCGGAATGAAAAACTGTTTTTT.

The chain recombines TRBV5-4 with TRBJ1-3, with D perhaps matching TRBD1 (5 bases). The CDR3 is 16 amino acids. From germline, CDR1 is SGHNT and CDR2 YYREEE (reference sequence). Trimming took 0 bases from V and 2 from J, leaving 12 bases between them. CDR3 sequence (DNA): TGTGCCAGCAGCTTGGCGGGGGTACAGGCTGGAAACACCATATATTTT. It is translated as CASSLAGVQAGNTIYF.

This chain uses TRBV19 with TRBJ1-5; D gene uncertain. Germline loops: CDR1 LNHDA, CDR2 SQIVND (reference sequence). Trimming removed 10 bases from V and 9 bases from J, with 19 bases in between. The CDR3 covers 13 residues. CDR3 residues: CATQRTPFRPQHF. CDR3 bases: TGTGCCACCCAGCGGACCCCCTTTAGGCCCCAGCATTTT.